This T cell receptor beta chain appears in the sequencing data of a study of T cell responses to AZD1222 COVID-19 vaccine. Study context: Second doses at about 4 or about 12 weeks were pooled. The study's findings and limits: It should be noted that donors were predominantly white British and more often female, and clonal diversity was possibly underestimated.

With regard to this clone: Its antigen is still unknown.

Clones were read by immunoSEQ multiplex PCR, and TCRdb kept only the in-frame ones, dropping some. The data hold roughly 93,000 clones, with 80% to 90% observed a single time. The germline CDR1 and CDR2 sequences are LNHDA and SQIVND (reference sequence). The J segment lost 4 bases and the V segment lost 1 base, leaving 7 bases of the junction unmatched. The CDR3 is made up of 16 amino acids. The specimen comprised peripheral blood, sampled on day 0 of AZD1222 vaccination. This TCR derives from an adult in good health. This chain joins TRBV19 and TRBJ1-2; TRBD1 matches at 9 bases. CDR3 sequence (DNA): TGTGCCAGTAGTATAGGAGTACAGGGGGCCGGCTATGGCTACACCTTC. Its protein is CASSIGVQGAGYGYTF.